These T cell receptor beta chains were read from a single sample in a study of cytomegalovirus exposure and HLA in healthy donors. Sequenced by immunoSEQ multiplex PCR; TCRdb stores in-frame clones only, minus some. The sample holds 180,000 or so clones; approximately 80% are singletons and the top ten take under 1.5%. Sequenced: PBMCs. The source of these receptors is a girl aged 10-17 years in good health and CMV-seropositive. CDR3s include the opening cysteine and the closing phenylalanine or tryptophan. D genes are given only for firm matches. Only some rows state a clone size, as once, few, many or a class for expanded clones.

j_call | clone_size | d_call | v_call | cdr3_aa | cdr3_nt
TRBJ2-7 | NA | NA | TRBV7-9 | CASSAGERAIYEQYF | TGTGCCAGCAGCGCCGGAGAGCGGGCCATCTACGAGCAGTACTTC
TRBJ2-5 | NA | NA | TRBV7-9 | CASSLDVRETQYF | TGTGCCAGCAGCTTAGATGTGCGAGAGACCCAGTACTTC
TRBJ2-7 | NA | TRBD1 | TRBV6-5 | CASSGPGQGAYEQYF | TGTGCCAGCAGTGGGCCGGGACAGGGGGCCTACGAGCAGTACTTC
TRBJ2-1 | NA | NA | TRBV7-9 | CASSLVGGGEQFF | TGTGCCAGCAGCTTAGTAGGCGGCGGTGAGCAGTTCTTC
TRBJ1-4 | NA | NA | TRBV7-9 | CASSVLRGNEKLFF | TGTGCCAGCAGTGTGCTCAGGGGAAATGAAAAACTGTTTTTT
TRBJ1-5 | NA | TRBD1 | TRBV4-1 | CASGTGGGNQPQHF | TGCGCCAGCGGGACAGGGGGCGGCAATCAGCCCCAGCATTTT
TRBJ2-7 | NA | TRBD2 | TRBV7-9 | CASSLRTSGVHEQYF | TGTGCCAGCAGCCTACGGACTAGCGGAGTCCACGAGCAGTACTTC
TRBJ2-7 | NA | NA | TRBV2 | CASSLGSDPAYEQYF | TGTGCCAGCAGCCTGGGGAGCGACCCAGCCTACGAGCAGTACTTC
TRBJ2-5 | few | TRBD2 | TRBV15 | CATSSETSGSEAQYF | TGTGCCACCAGCAGTGAGACTAGCGGGAGTGAAGCCCAGTACTTC
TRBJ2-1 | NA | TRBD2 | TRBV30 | CAWSHPVSGTQDEQFF | TGTGCCTGGAGTCACCCAGTTAGCGGGACCCAGGATGAGCAGTTCTTC
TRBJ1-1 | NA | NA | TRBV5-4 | CASSLWSRSTEAFF | TGTGCCAGCAGCTTGTGGTCTAGAAGCACTGAAGCTTTCTTT
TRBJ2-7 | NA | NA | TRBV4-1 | CASSLQDGDGSYEQYF | TGCGCCAGCAGCCTCCAGGACGGGGATGGGTCCTACGAGCAGTACTTC
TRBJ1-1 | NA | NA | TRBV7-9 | CASSLWGGSTEAFF | TGTGCCAGCAGCTTATGGGGAGGAAGCACTGAAGCTTTCTTT
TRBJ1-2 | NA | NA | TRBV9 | CASSVTGHYGYTF | TGTGCCAGCAGCGTAACAGGGCACTATGGCTACACCTTC
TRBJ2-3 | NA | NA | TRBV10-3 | CAISPGSTDTQYF | TGTGCCATCAGCCCGGGAAGCACAGATACGCAGTATTTT